This entry lists 3 T cell receptor beta chains sequenced from one sample in a study of blood T cell repertoires in COVID-19 (TCRdb year 2020). Library preparation was by the immunoSEQ multiplex PCR assay. The table was pulled from immuneACCESS by TCRdb, which kept in-frame rearrangements only. Such tables lose some clones; where checked, under half of the loss comes from unresolved V genes, and the rest has no known cause. Present in this sample are approximately 62,000 clones, 90% of which were seen just once. Of the sample, over 1.2% falls within the top ten clones. The sequenced sample was peripheral blood. The receptors derive from a man aged 55 to 70 with acute or convalescent COVID-19.

The J gene is TRBJ2-3, the V gene TRBV6-5, with 7 positions matching TRBD2. The CDR3 is 15 amino acids. Trimming cost V 5 bases and J 1 base; bases outside gene matches: 6. Germline V CDR1 and CDR2: MNHEY, SVGAGI. This chain's CDR3 is CASSPVAGGTDTQYF. DNA for the CDR3: TGTGCCAGCAGTCCCGTAGCGGGCGGCACAGATACGCAGTATTTT.

The J gene is TRBJ2-2, the V gene TRBV11-3; D unresolved. V lost 6 bases and J 5 bases, leaving 7 bases between the germline ends. The CDR3 length is 12 residues. Per the germline V gene, CDR1 is SGHNT and CDR2 is YENEEA. The CDR3 DNA reads as TGTGCCAGCAGTTTTCTAACCGGGGAGCTGTTTTTT. Translated, it gives CASSFLTGELFF. The variable domain in full, with the rest retrieved from reference TRBV11-3 and TRBJ2-2, is EAGVVQSPRYKIIEKKQPVAFWCNPISGHNTLYWYLQNLGQGPELLIRYENEEAVDDSQLPKDRFSAERLKGVDSTLKIQPAELGDSAVYLCASSFLTGELFFGEGSRLTVL.

In DNA, the CDR3 is TGTGCCAGCAGCCAAGAGCGGCTAGCGGTTGGAGCAGATACGCAGTATTTT. Its translation is CASSQERLAVGADTQYF. The J gene is TRBJ2-3, the V gene TRBV4-2; 7 bases fit TRBD2. Unmatched junction bases numbered 10, after V lost 0 bases and J lost 4 bases. The CDR3 runs 17 residues. Per the germline V gene, CDR1 is LGHNA and CDR2 is YNFKEQ.